This T cell receptor (beta chain) was found in a study of blood T cell repertoires in COVID-19. Study-wide context: Sites in the United States, Italy and Spain provided acute and convalescent COVID-19 samples. Nucleic acid was either cDNA or gDNA, and it came from T cells, B-cell-depleted T cells, or PBMCs.

Looked up from germline, CDR1 is LNHDA and CDR2 is SQIVND (reference sequence). Trimming pared 1 base from V and 4 bases from J, leaving 16 bases between. The CDR3 is 16 residues long. TCRdb's table, derived via immunoSEQ multiplex PCR, lists solely in-frame clones and lacks some. The table lists some 370,000 clones, around 90% of them singletons. The TCR comes from a man aged 35 to 55 with acute or convalescent COVID-19. Sample: peripheral blood. This rearrangement joins TRBV19 to TRBJ1-2, with D perhaps TRBD1 (5 bases). For the CDR3, the DNA is TGTGCCAGTAGTATAGTCTTCCCCGGGGGGTCCTATGGCTACACCTTC. This sequence encodes CASSIVFPGGSYGYTF.